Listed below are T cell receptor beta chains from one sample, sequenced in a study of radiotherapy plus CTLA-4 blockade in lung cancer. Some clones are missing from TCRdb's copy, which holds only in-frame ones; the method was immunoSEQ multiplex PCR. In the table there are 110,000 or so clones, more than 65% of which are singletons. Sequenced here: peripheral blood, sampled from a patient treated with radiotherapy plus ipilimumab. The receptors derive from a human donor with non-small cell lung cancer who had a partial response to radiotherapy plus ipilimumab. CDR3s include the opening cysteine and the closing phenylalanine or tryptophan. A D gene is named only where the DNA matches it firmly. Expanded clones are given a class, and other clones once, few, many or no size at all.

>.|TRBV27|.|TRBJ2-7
TGTGCCAGCAGTTTCGGGGGATCCTACGAGCAGTACTTC
CASSFGGSYEQYF
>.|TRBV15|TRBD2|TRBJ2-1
TGTGCCACCAGCAGAGGACTAGCGGGTTCCTACAATGAGCAGTTCTTC
CATSRGLAGSYNEQFF
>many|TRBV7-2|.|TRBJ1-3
TGTGCCAGCAGCTCCAGGGGAACTGGAAACACCATATATTTT
CASSSRGTGNTIYF
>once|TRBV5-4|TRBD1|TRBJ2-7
TGTGCCAGCAGCTTCGGCAGGGGGCTACTCGAGCAGTACTTC
CASSFGRGLLEQYF
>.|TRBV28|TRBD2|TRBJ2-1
TGTGCCAGCAGTGCTCGACTAGCGGGTGCGTACAATGAGCAGTTCTTC
CASSARLAGAYNEQFF
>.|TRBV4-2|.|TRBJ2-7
TGTGCCAGCAGCCAAGTGGGAGGGGGCTCCTACGAGCAGTACTTC
CASSQVGGGSYEQYF
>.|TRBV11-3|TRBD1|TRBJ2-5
TGTGCCAGCAGCGAGGGGGCAGGGGAAGAGACCCAGTACTTC
CASSEGAGEETQYF
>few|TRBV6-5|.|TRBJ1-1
TGTGCCAGCCGTGGTACGGTGAACACTGAAGCTTTCTTT
CASRGTVNTEAFF
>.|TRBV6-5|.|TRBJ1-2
TGTGCCAGCAGTTCTAGGTCCTATGGCTACACCTTC
CASSSRSYGYTF
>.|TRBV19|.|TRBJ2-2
TGTGCCAGTAGTCTCCACACCGGGGAGCTGTTTTTT
CASSLHTGELFF
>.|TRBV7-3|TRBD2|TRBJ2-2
TGTGCCAGCAGCCTCTCGGGAGGGGTAGTCCCCGGGGAGCTGTTTTTT
CASSLSGGVVPGELFF
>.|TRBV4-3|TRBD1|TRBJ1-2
TGCGCCAGCAGCCAAGGAGGACAGGGGAACAGATACGGCTACACCTTC
CASSQGGQGNRYGYTF
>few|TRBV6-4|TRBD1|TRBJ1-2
TGTGCCAGCAGTGACCCTTCGACAGGGGCGCACGGCTACACCTTC
CASSDPSTGAHGYTF
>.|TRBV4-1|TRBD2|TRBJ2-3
TGCGCCAGCAGCCAAGATCGGGGAGGGGCTAGCGGGAGCACAGATACGCAGTATTTT
CASSQDRGGASGSTDTQYF
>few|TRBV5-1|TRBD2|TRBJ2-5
TGCGCCAGCAGCCCGGGACTACAAGCAAGCCAAGAGACCCAGTACTTC
CASSPGLQASQETQYF
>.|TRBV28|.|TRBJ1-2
TGTGCCAGCGGATTGCCCCGGGAGTCCTATGGCTACACCTTC
CASGLPRESYGYTF
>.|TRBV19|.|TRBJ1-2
TGTGCCAGTAGTTCGTCGCGCACGATTTCTAACTATGGCTACACCTTC
CASSSSRTISNYGYTF
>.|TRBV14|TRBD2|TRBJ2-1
TGTGCCAGCAGCCCCCAGGGACTATTCCCCAATGAGCAGTTCTTC
CASSPQGLFPNEQFF
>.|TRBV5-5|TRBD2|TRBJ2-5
TGTGCCAGCAGCTTGGACGGATTTAGTAGCGGGAGGGCCGGGGAGACCCAGTACTTC
CASSLDGFSSGRAGETQYF
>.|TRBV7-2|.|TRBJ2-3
TGTGCCAGCAGCTGGACGGACACCTCAGATACGCAGTATTTT
CASSWTDTSDTQYF
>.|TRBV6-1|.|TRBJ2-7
TGTGCCAGCAGTGAAGGGGCAGAGTGGGAGCAGTACTTC
CASSEGAEWEQYF
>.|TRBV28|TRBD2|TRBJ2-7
TGTGCCAGCAGTTTCCGGGGACTAGCGGGACTAAACGAGCAGTACTTC
CASSFRGLAGLNEQYF
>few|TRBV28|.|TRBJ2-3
TGTGCCAGCAGTTTCTTGCAGGGGACAGATACGCAGTATTTT
CASSFLQGTDTQYF
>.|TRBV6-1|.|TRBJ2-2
TGTGCCAGCAGTCGACCGTCTAGCTTCGGGGAGCTGTTTTTT
CASSRPSSFGELFF
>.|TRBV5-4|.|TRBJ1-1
TGTGCCAGCAGATCTATTTTGACAGCTAAGAAGGCTGAAGCTTTCTTT
CASRSILTAKKAEAFF
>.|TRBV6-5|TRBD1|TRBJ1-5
TGTGCCAGCAGTGCAATGACAGGGGGGAATCAGCCCCAGCATTTT
CASSAMTGGNQPQHF
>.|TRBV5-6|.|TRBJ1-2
TGTGCCAGCAGCTTGGATGGGCAGGGGAAAACCTTC
CASSLDGQGKTF
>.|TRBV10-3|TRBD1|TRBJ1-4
TGTGCCATCAGTGATGGGACAGGGGGAAATGAAAAACTGTTTTTT
CAISDGTGGNEKLFF
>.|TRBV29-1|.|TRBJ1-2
TGCAGCGCGGTCACCGGGGGGACGTATGGCTACACCTTC
CSAVTGGTYGYTF
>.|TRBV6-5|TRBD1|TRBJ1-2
TGTGCCAGCAGTGCTCTTGGACAGGGCGGTGGCTACACCTTC
CASSALGQGGGYTF
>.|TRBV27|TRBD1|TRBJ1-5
TGTGCCAGCAGTTTGGACAGGCGGTATAGCAATCAGCCCCAGCATTTT
CASSLDRRYSNQPQHF
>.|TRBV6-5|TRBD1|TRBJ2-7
TGTGCCAGCAGACCGCAGGGGGCCGCCGACGAGCAGTACTTC
CASRPQGAADEQYF
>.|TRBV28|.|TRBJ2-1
TGTGCCAGCAGTTTGGGGGGCTCCTACAATGAGCAGTTCTTC
CASSLGGSYNEQFF
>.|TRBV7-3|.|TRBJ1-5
TGTGCCAGCAGCTTAAAGTTCGACAGGCATAGCAATCAGCCCCAGCATTTT
CASSLKFDRHSNQPQHF
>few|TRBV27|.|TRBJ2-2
TGTGCCAGCAGTTTCCTGAACACCGGGGAGCTGTTTTTT
CASSFLNTGELFF
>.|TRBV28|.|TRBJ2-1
TGTGCCAGCAGGACCGGTGGGGGGAGCTCCTACAATGAGCAGTTCTTC
CASRTGGGSSYNEQFF
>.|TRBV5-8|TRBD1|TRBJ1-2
TGTGCCAGCAGCTTGCTAGAGGACAGGGGCGACTATGGCTACACCTTC
CASSLLEDRGDYGYTF
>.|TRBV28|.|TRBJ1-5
TGTGCCAGCAGTTTCATCGGTAGCAATCAGCCCCAGCATTTT
CASSFIGSNQPQHF
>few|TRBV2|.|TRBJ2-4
TGTGCCAGCAGTGATAGACTCCTTCAGTACTTC
CASSDRLLQYF
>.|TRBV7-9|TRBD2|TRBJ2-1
TGTGCCAGCAGCTTAGATGTGAACGGGAGGCCCAGGAATGAGCAGTTCTTC
CASSLDVNGRPRNEQFF